This T cell receptor beta chain emerged from a study of blood T cell repertoires in COVID-19. Profiled with immunoSEQ multiplex PCR; TCRdb holds only in-frame clones, not every one. Here the sample spans about 200,000 clones, around 90% being singletons. The trim removed 6 bases at V and 1 base at J, leaving 6 bases unmatched. There are 16 residues in the CDR3. CDR1 MNHEY and CDR2 SMNVEV come from the germline V gene (reference sequence). The specimen sequenced was peripheral blood. This TCR came from a man aged 60-69 years who had recovered from COVID-19. This chain links TRBV27 with TRBJ2-2, with 9 bases fitting TRBD1. The CDR3 reads CASRRPGQGNTGELFF. CDR3 DNA: TGTGCCAGCAGAAGGCCGGGACAGGGGAACACCGGGGAGCTGTTTTTT.